This paragraph reports one T cell receptor beta chain. What it binds is unknown. Researchers ran the PCR with 60 Vbeta and 13 Jbeta primers. The method was immunoSEQ multiplex PCR; TCRdb's version includes in-frame clones alone and lacks a portion of them. The sample contains fewer than 200,000 clones, 82% of which appear only once. The data were obtained in a study of cytomegalovirus exposure and HLA in healthy donors. Study results and caveats: Many donors carried some public TCRs, although rarity characterized most TCR sequences. Analysis was carried out at a later point, and it linked a missense DCLRE1C variant to TCR beta V- and J-gene trimming. TCR beta sequences reportedly predicted most subjects' HLA-A and HLA-B alleles accurately.

There were likely unrecorded immune exposures, though donors were nominally healthy when sampled. The J segment lost 3 bases and the V segment lost 0 bases, leaving 2 bases of the junction unmatched. This CDR3 has 14 amino acids. The germline CDR1 and CDR2 sequences are SGHKS and YYEKEE (reference sequence). The clonotype comes from a male donor in good health and CMV-seronegative. The sample consisted of PBMCs. V is TRBV5-5 and J is TRBJ2-7, with TRBD2 matching over 8 bases. In DNA, the CDR3 is TGTGCCAGCAGCTTGGTTAGCGGGGACTACGAGCAGTACTTC. It is translated as CASSLVSGDYEQYF.